The rows below give T cell receptor beta chains drawn from one sample of a study of CD8 T cells in ankylosing spondylitis. One entry per CDR3 protein results from TCRdb running MiXCR on the 5' RACE reads. This table has about 89,000 distinct CDR3 sequences, around 25% appearing once. The material sequenced was blood, either unsorted or a sorted T cell fraction (not recorded which). These receptors all stem from a male donor with ankylosing spondylitis or in good health (not recorded which). Each CDR3 is given with its conserved first and last residue.

>TRBV20-1|15
CSADEGARYQETQYF
>TRBV12-3/TRBV12-4|14
CASSPRTANQPQHF
>TRBV20-1|17
CSARAPPGGQGIHEQYF
>TRBV12-3/TRBV12-4|16
CASTLGLAGPQETQYF
>TRBV5-1|16
CASSLELPPGTDTQYF
>TRBV20-1|15
CSASGLAGEKNIQYF
>TRBV11-1|15
CASSSGLAAYNEQFF
>TRBV2|14
CARRRTGITDTQYF
>TRBV10-1|15
CASSRDLSSYNEQFF
>TRBV18|15
CASSSGTRGIYGYTF
>TRBV5-5|13
CASSLDSLGGYTF
>TRBV28|11
CASSSSGRNDF
>TRBV20-1|16
CSARTPGTGSSNEQFF
>TRBV6-1|17
CASSHTRIGVGNQPQHF
>TRBV21-1|14
CASSKGPVTYEQYF
>TRBV20-1|10
CSALGVEQFF
>TRBV18|15
CASSPPRLSPGELFF
>TRBV5-1|14
CASSLTGDDTEAFF
>TRBV5-1|15
CASSLGGANTGELFF
>TRBV24-1|15
CATQAWTGGDYEQYF
>TRBV6-5|14
CASSYSRGHEKLFF
>TRBV5-1|14
CASSEDSRNTEAFF
>TRBV12-3/TRBV12-4|12
CASSFGGTQAFF
>TRBV29-1|12
CSVRTGYYEQYF
>TRBV5-1|15
CASSWPGQGTDTQYF
>TRBV20-1|14
CSAMGNRGLEKLFF
>TRBV12-3/TRBV12-4|14
CASSPAFRDTEAFF
>TRBV12-3/TRBV12-4|14
CASSPSGVRETQYF
>TRBV29-1|12
CSVLGSNNEQFF
>TRBV7-2|16
CASSLSAGGGKNIQYF
>TRBV20-1|14
CSARFREGLNEQFF
>TRBV5-5|15
CASSPASGSLFEQYF
>TRBV20-1|17
CSALPGLAVSSYNEQFF
>TRBV29-1|14
CSVAGAAVYNEQFF
>TRBV20-1|20
CSARDSGLAVRDSYTDTQYF
>TRBV10-3|17
CAISPGRLAGDQETQYF
>TRBV27|13
CASSQGTGGEQYF
>TRBV6-1|16
CASRPARTALAYEQYF
>TRBV5-1|16
CASSAVAAAKSSPLHF
>TRBV10-1|13
CASSEGGITEQFF
>TRBV29-1|8
CSVEVGFF
>TRBV27|15
CASSTRDRLSNEQFF
>TRBV20-1|15
CSARAGGGNTDTQYF
>TRBV5-8|17
CASSSTSGGASWNEQFF
>TRBV5-1|14
CASSFKGIRDTQYF
>TRBV5-1|15
CASSLAQEDYNEQFF
>TRBV12-3/TRBV12-4|16
CASRTTGRANTGELFF
>TRBV7-8|15
CASTLDTGTIDGYTF
>TRBV7-2|13
CASSLGPDQPQHF
>TRBV20-1|14
CSNFRRGSKETQYF
>TRBV5-1|17
CASSYTPPGQRPNEQFF